The 29 T cell receptor beta chains in this list originate from one sample, sequenced in a study of shared clonotypes between healthy human individuals. Clones were read by immunoSEQ multiplex PCR, and TCRdb kept only the in-frame ones, dropping some. This table holds hundreds of thousands of clones, 73% found once. Input material: memory CD4+ T cells sorted from blood. As to subset: CD45RA-negative fraction. These receptors all come from a woman aged 30 to 39 in good health.

This clone was seen a few times. The chain combines TRBV7-2 with TRBJ1-2; 12 nucleotides match TRBD1. The CDR3 extends over 17 amino acids. Germline lookup yields CDR1 SGHTA and CDR2 FQGNSA. Trimming took 5 bases from V and 3 from J; bases not matched to a gene: 10. The CDR3 is CASSPEVGTGGDYGYTF. CDR3 bases: TGTGCCAGCAGCCCCGAGGTGGGGACAGGGGGCGACTATGGCTACACCTTC.

A single count supports this clone. This CDR3 reads CASSQGIRVPYGYTF. The DNA of the CDR3 is TGCGCCAGCAGCCAAGGTATAAGGGTCCCCTATGGCTACACCTTC. The rearrangement links TRBV4-1 to TRBJ1-2; no definite D call. The CDR3 length is 15 residues. With 1 base removed from V and 4 bases from J, the gap between germline ends came to 13 bases. Germline V gives CDR1 MGHRA, CDR2 YSYEKL.

The chain links TRBV5-1 to TRBJ2-3; D may be TRBD1 (6 bases). Germline loops: CDR1 SGHRS, CDR2 YFSETQ. Trimming pared 3 bases from V and 2 bases from J, leaving 16 bases between. This CDR3 is built from 16 residues. CDR3 nucleotide sequence: TGCGCCAGCAGCTCGATCGGACAGTCCCCCACAGATACGCAGTATTTT. This translates into CASSSIGQSPTDTQYF.

The chain is built from TRBV6-1 and TRBJ2-7; the D is unclear. Between the trimmed V and J ends, which lost 8 bases and 4 bases, there was a span of 9 bases. Germline V gene data show CDR1 as MNHNS and CDR2 as SASEGT. The CDR3 runs to 11 residues. The CDR3 here is CASLSRYEQYF. CDR3 sequence (DNA): TGTGCCAGCTTGAGTCGATACGAGCAGTACTTC.

The chain recombines TRBV23-1 with TRBJ1-1; D remains ambiguous. TRBV23-1 is assigned to the ORF class and has an uncertain function. V lost 7 bases and J 8 bases, leaving 17 bases between the germline ends. This CDR3 has 13 amino acids. Here the CDR3 DNA reads TGCGCCAGCACCCCTGAGGGCCCCATCGAAGCTTTCTTT. It yields the protein CASTPEGPIEAFF.

This clone has just one count. This chain joins TRBV28 and TRBJ2-7; D may be TRBD2 (5 bases). Germline V gene data show CDR1 as MDHEN and CDR2 as SYDVKM. The CDR3 totals 14 residues. V lost 6 bases and J lost 5, with 17 bases in between. The CDR3 coding sequence is TGTGCCAGCAGCCGTAATCTAGCTACCCACGAGCAGTACTTC. Protein sequence: CASSRNLATHEQYF.

This rearrangement joins TRBV19 to TRBJ2-1; the match to TRBD2 covers 14 bases. Trimming cost V 7 bases and J 0 bases; bases outside gene matches: 8. Germline V gives CDR1 LNHDA, CDR2 SQIVND (reference sequence). CDR3 size: 18 residues. CDR3 region: CASNPRTSGRISYNEQFF. The CDR3 nucleotides are TGTGCCAGTAACCCCAGGACTAGCGGGAGGATCTCCTACAATGAGCAGTTCTTC.

The rearrangement links TRBV11-1 to TRBJ2-3; D not resolved. Germline V gene data show CDR1 as SGHAT and CDR2 as FQDESV (reference sequence). V was pared by 3 bases and J by 0 bases, with 1 base between. The CDR3 consists of 12 residues. The CDR3 DNA sequence: TGTGCCAGCAGCTTCAGCACAGATACGCAGTATTTT. As protein: CASSFSTDTQYF.

CDR3 nucleotide sequence: TGTGCCAGCAGAGCTAATCCTTCAGACGGGAATGAGCAGTTCTTC. Amino acid sequence: CASRANPSDGNEQFF. V usage is TRBV6-1 and J usage is TRBJ2-1; D uncertain. Per the germline V gene, CDR1 is MNHNS and CDR2 is SASEGT. The CDR3 extends over 15 amino acids. V was pared by 6 bases and J by 7 bases, with 19 bases between.

Concerning this clone: Since a much larger clone is just one base distant, this may be a read error. The chain has TRBV25-1 and TRBJ2-3; D possibly corresponds to TRBD1 (6 bases). This CDR3 is 13 amino acids long. Trimming took 6 bases from V and 0 from J, leaving 7 bases between them. Germline V gene sequence: CDR1 MGHDK, CDR2 SYGVNS. The CDR3 loop reads CASRGQSTDTQYF. CDR3 in DNA: TGTGCCAGCAGAGGACAGAGCACAGATACGCAGTATTTT. Drawing the rest from reference TRBV25-1 and TRBJ2-3, the complete variable domain is EADIYQTPRYLVIGTGKKITLECSQTMGHDKMYWYQQDPGMELHLIHYSYGVNSTEKGDLSSESTVSRIRTEHFPLTLESARPSHTSQYLCASRGQSTDTQYFGPGTRLTVL.

Details on this clone: A much bigger clone sits one base away, suggesting this may be a read error. CDR3 sequence reads: CASSLGQDYGYTF. The CDR3 coding sequence is TGTGCCAGTAGCCTCGGACAGGACTATGGCTACACCTTC. The J gene is TRBJ1-2, the V gene TRBV19; 7 bases agree with TRBD1. Per the germline V gene, CDR1 is LNHDA and CDR2 is SQIVND (reference sequence). The junction had 4 bases not matched to a gene; V was cut back by 6 bases and J by 3 bases. The CDR3 is made up of 13 amino acids.

The chain combines TRBV7-2 with TRBJ2-4; D perhaps matches TRBD2 (6 bases). The germline gives CDR1 SGHTA, CDR2 FQGNSA. The CDR3 loop spans 13 amino acids. V lost 6 bases and J lost 5, with 11 bases in between. This CDR3 is CASSPSEENIQYF. CDR3 nucleotides: TGTGCCAGCAGTCCTAGCGAGGAAAACATTCAGTACTTC.

The chain is built from TRBV28 and TRBJ1-1; D is unresolved. Germline CDR1 is MDHEN and CDR2 is SYDVKM. The V end was cut by 6 bases, the J end by 1 base, with 15 bases between. The CDR3 has 15 amino acids. CDR3 sequence: CASRRTQMGNTEAFF. In DNA form, the CDR3 reads TGTGCCAGCAGACGGACTCAGATGGGGAACACTGAAGCTTTCTTT.

The genes are TRBV7-9 and TRBJ2-3; 7 positions match TRBD2. Germline lookup yields CDR1 SEHNR and CDR2 FQNEAQ (reference sequence). The CDR3 totals 17 residues. Trimming cost V 0 bases and J 4 bases; bases outside gene matches: 10. The CDR3 loop reads CASSLARAGGFSDTQYF. The CDR3, as DNA: TGTGCCAGCAGCTTAGCGCGGGCCGGGGGGTTTTCAGATACGCAGTATTTT. Combining the CDR3 with reference TRBV7-9 and TRBJ2-3 gives the whole variable domain DTGVSQNPRHKITKRGQNVTFRCDPISEHNRLYWYRQTLGQGPEFLTYFQNEAQLEKSRLLSDRFSAERPKGSFSTLEIQRTEQGDSAMYLCASSLARAGGFSDTQYFGPGTRLTVL.

The chain recombines TRBV19 with TRBJ2-2; TRBD1 matches at 7 bases. Trimming cost V 6 bases and J 4 bases; bases outside gene matches: 11. The CDR3 is made up of 16 amino acids. Germline lookup yields CDR1 LNHDA and CDR2 SQIVND (reference sequence). DNA of the CDR3: TGTGCCAGTAGAAATCTACAGGGGCAGGGCACCGGGGAGCTGTTTTTT. Translated, it gives CASRNLQGQGTGELFF.

With respect to this clone: Within the sample, other DNA sequences also encode this same CDR3. This sequence joins TRBV6-5 and TRBJ1-5; no clear D. There are 14 residues in the CDR3. Looked up from germline, CDR1 is MNHEY and CDR2 is SVGAGI. Between the trimmed V and J ends, which lost 6 bases and 0 bases, there was a span of 9 bases. The CDR3 region is CASSREHSNQPQHF. DNA for the CDR3: TGTGCCAGCAGCCGGGAGCATAGCAATCAGCCCCAGCATTTT.

The chain recombines TRBV23-1 with TRBJ2-7; a possible D gene is TRBD1 (6 bases). TRBV23-1 is marked as an open reading frame, function uncertain. Between the trimmed V and J ends, which lost 6 bases and 3 bases, there was a span of 12 bases. The CDR3 loop spans 13 amino acids. CDR3 sequence reads: CASSQGSFYEQYF. DNA for the CDR3: TGCGCCAGCAGCCAGGGGTCATTCTACGAGCAGTACTTC.

Ten or more counts support this clone. The chain recombines TRBV2 with TRBJ1-2; D uncertain. This CDR3 comprises 11 residues. Germline V gives CDR1 SNHLY, CDR2 FYNNEI. V lost 10 bases and J 8 bases, leaving 14 bases between the germline ends. DNA for the CDR3: TGTGCCACCGTTCCCCCGGCAGGCTACACCTTC. Protein: CATVPPAGYTF.

The genes are TRBV4-2 and TRBJ1-1; D unresolved. The CDR3 totals 15 residues. Germline V gene data show CDR1 as LGHNA and CDR2 as YNFKEQ. Trimming removed 1 base from V and 1 base from J, with 10 bases in between. The CDR3 reads CASSQGGSRNTEAFF. CDR3 sequence (DNA): TGTGCCAGCAGCCAAGGAGGCAGCCGGAACACTGAAGCTTTCTTT.

As to this clone: In the same sample, other DNA sequences code for this CDR3. The gene calls are TRBV15 and TRBJ1-3; D is unresolved. This CDR3 is built from 14 residues. V was clipped by 5 bases and J by 2 bases, with 10 bases between them. Germline V gene lookup returns CDR1 LNHNV and CDR2 YYDKDF (reference sequence). CDR3 residues: CATSRPGAGNTIYF. The CDR3 DNA sequence: TGTGCCACCAGCCGCCCCGGGGCTGGAAACACCATATATTTT.

V is TRBV9 and J is TRBJ2-7, with D perhaps given as TRBD1 or TRBD2 (5 bases each). The germline gives CDR1 SGDLS, CDR2 YYNGEE. This CDR3 has 15 amino acids. V lost 0 bases and J 4 bases, leaving 14 bases between the germline ends. CDR3 sequence: CASSVAGTMSYEQYF. CDR3 DNA: TGTGCCAGCAGCGTAGCTGGGACGATGTCATACGAGCAGTACTTC.

This chain links TRBV4-2 with TRBJ2-3, with 10 bases identical to TRBD2. Trimming removed 2 bases from V and 3 bases from J; junction bases left unmatched: 5. CDR1 LGHNA and CDR2 YNFKEQ come from the germline V gene. The CDR3 covers 16 residues. The DNA of the CDR3 is TGTGCCAGCAGCCAACAAGCGGGAGGGCAGACAGATACGCAGTATTTT. Translation: CASSQQAGGQTDTQYF.

The chain uses TRBV5-1 and TRBJ1-4; unclear D gene. The CDR3 is 14 residues long. In germline, CDR1 is SGHRS, CDR2 YFSETQ. With 2 bases removed from V and 7 bases from J, the gap between germline ends came to 12 bases. The CDR3 loop is CASSLLRTGEKLFF. In nucleotides, the CDR3 is TGCGCCAGCAGCTTACTCAGGACGGGTGAAAAACTGTTTTTT. The entire variable domain, with the rest obtained from reference TRBV5-1 and TRBJ1-4, is as follows: KAGVTQTPRYLIKTRGQQVTLSCSPISGHRSVSWYQQTPGQGLQFLFEYFSETQRNKGNFPGRFSGRQFSNSRSEMNVSTLELGDSALYLCASSLLRTGEKLFFGSGTQLSVL.

The chain has TRBV11-2 and TRBJ2-2; the match to TRBD2 covers 9 bases. The V gene end was trimmed by 6 bases and the J gene end by 5 bases; junction bases not matched to a gene: 13. The germline gives CDR1 SGHAT, CDR2 FQNNGV. The CDR3 extends over 17 amino acids. In DNA form, the CDR3 reads TGTGCCAGCAGAGGGGGTAGCGGGAGTGCCGGAACCGGGGAGCTGTTTTTT. It encodes CASRGGSGSAGTGELFF.

This clone was counted between two and nine times. The chain uses TRBV7-9 and TRBJ2-2; D gene ambiguous. The CDR3 runs 13 residues. The ends were cut back, 5 bases at V and 6 bases at J, with 10 bases in the middle. The germline V gene has CDR1 SEHNR and CDR2 FQNEAQ (reference sequence). CDR3 DNA sequence: TGTGCCAGCAGCACATTGGCGGCCGGGGAGCTGTTTTTT. Its protein is CASSTLAAGELFF.

V and J are TRBV11-3 and TRBJ2-7; D possibly matches TRBD1 or TRBD2 (6 bases each). CDR1 is SGHNT and CDR2 is YENEEA in the germline V gene. The CDR3 spans 14 residues. V was trimmed by 2 bases and J by 2 bases, leaving 10 bases between them. CDR3 sequence reads: CASSLQGRPYEQYF. In DNA form, the CDR3 reads TGTGCCAGCAGCTTACAGGGGAGGCCCTACGAGCAGTACTTC.

This clone occurred once. This chain connects TRBV5-4 to TRBJ2-7, with 13 nucleotides matching TRBD2. The CDR3 has 15 amino acids. In germline, CDR1 is SGHNT, CDR2 YYREEE (reference sequence). After removal of 5 bases from V and 0 bases from J, the junction contained 2 bases not matched to a gene. In DNA form, the CDR3 reads TGTGCCAGCAGTGGACTAGCGGGGGACTCCTACGAGCAGTACTTC. This codes for CASSGLAGDSYEQYF.

This clone was seen a handful of times. The DNA for the CDR3 is TGTGCCAGCAGGAGGACAGGGGCCTCCTACGAGCAGTACTTC. It translates to CASRRTGASYEQYF. The rearrangement links TRBV27 to TRBJ2-7; 9 positions agree with TRBD1. Germline trimming cut 6 bases from V and 0 bases from J; bases unmatched to any gene: 3. Looked up from germline, CDR1 is MNHEY and CDR2 is SMNVEV (reference sequence). The CDR3 is 14 residues long.

The genes are TRBV29-1 and TRBJ2-1; maybe TRBD1 (5 bases). Trimming pared 5 bases from V and 2 bases from J, leaving 16 bases between. Germline V CDR1 and CDR2: SQVTM, ANQGSEA. The CDR3 is 15 amino acids. The CDR3 DNA reads as TGCAGCGTTTCGCCCCAGGGCAGTACCTACAATGAGCAGTTCTTC. It translates to CSVSPQGSTYNEQFF.